One and the same sample provided the 21 T cell receptor beta chains below, sequenced in a study of vaccination effects on CD4 cells after COVID-19 (dated by TCRdb to 2021 to 2024). These TCRs' antigens remain unknown. Library construction relied on the immunoSEQ multiplex PCR assay. The source is immuneACCESS, and TCRdb retained only in-frame sequences with V and J called. Part of the clones is not carried over; for the studies checked, unresolved V genes explain less than half of this, and the remainder is unexplained. The sample data list about 22,000 clones, and around 70% of these were observed just once. The leading ten clones occupy about an eighth of the sample. In the ViraFEST assay, PBMC were stimulated with viral peptide pools, and antigen-specific CD4+ T cell clonotypes were then identified by expansion using TCR sequencing. After roughly 11 days of culture, CD4+ T cells were isolated with the EasySep CD4+ T cell isolation kit.

The sample consisted of CD4+ T cells from PBMCs cultured with HCoV-229E spike peptides, taken before COVID-19 vaccination. The cell subset or site label corresponds to: HCoV-229E spike overlapping peptide pool stimulation. The receptors were gathered from a human donor who received a COVID-19 vaccine.

This chain uses TRBV2 with TRBJ1-1; TRBD1 might be the D (5 bases). The CDR3 is 14 amino acids. CDR1 and CDR2 from the germline V gene are SNHLY and FYNNEI. The germline V and J ends were trimmed by 4 bases and 5 bases, with 14 bases remaining between them. The CDR3 region has the DNA TGTGCCAGCAGTGCCCGGGACCGAGGGACTGAAGCTTTCTTT. Protein sequence: CASSARDRGTEAFF.

The chain carries TRBV5-1 and TRBJ1-3, with a possible D match to TRBD1 (5 bases). The V gene lost 4 bases and the J gene lost 0 bases, with 11 bases spanning the gap. The germline CDR1 and CDR2 sequences are SGHRS and YFSETQ. This CDR3 contains 15 residues. The CDR3 nucleotides are TGCGCCAGCAGCCTACCCGGGGGCTCTGGAAACACCATATATTTT. Protein: CASSLPGGSGNTIYF. The entire variable domain, with the rest obtained from reference TRBV5-1 and TRBJ1-3, is as follows: KAGVTQTPRYLIKTRGQQVTLSCSPISGHRSVSWYQQTPGQGLQFLFEYFSETQRNKGNFPGRFSGRQFSNSRSEMNVSTLELGDSALYLCASSLPGGSGNTIYFGEGSWLTVV.

This clone came up a few times. V usage is TRBV5-5 and J usage is TRBJ1-2; the match to TRBD1 covers 8 bases. CDR1 is SGHKS, CDR2 YYEKEE, per germline (reference sequence). V lost 5 bases to trimming and J lost 1 base; unmatched junction nucleotides: 7. The CDR3 is 15 amino acids. The CDR3 bases are TGTGCCAGCAGGACTGGACAGGGAAGTAACTATGGCTACACCTTC. It is translated as CASRTGQGSNYGYTF.

This rearrangement joins TRBV12-3 or TRBV12-4 to TRBJ2-2, with D unclear. The CDR3 loop spans 13 amino acids. Trimming took off 2 bases at V and 5 bases at J, with 6 bases between the two ends. Written as DNA, the CDR3 is TGTGCCAGCAGTTTACTCCGTACCGGGGAGCTGTTTTTT. Protein: CASSLLRTGELFF.

The chain has TRBV10-3 and TRBJ2-2; the match to TRBD2 covers 7 bases. From germline, CDR1 is ENHRY and CDR2 SYGVKD. The junction had 13 bases not matched to a gene; V was cut back by 11 bases and J by 4 bases. The length of the CDR3 is 15 residues. The CDR3 here is CAGAGTTDPTGELFF. The DNA of the CDR3 is TGTGCCGGCGCCGGGACTACAGACCCCACCGGGGAGCTGTTTTTT.

This chain joins TRBV2 and TRBJ2-2; no definite D call. V was clipped by 4 bases and J by 1 base, with 4 bases between them. There are 13 residues in the CDR3. Germline CDR1 SNHLY, CDR2 FYNNEI. CDR3: CASSAGNTGELFF. In DNA, the CDR3 is TGTGCCAGCAGTGCAGGGAACACCGGGGAGCTGTTTTTT. Combining the CDR3 with reference TRBV2 and TRBJ2-2 gives the whole variable domain EPEVTQTPSHQVTQMGQEVILRCVPISNHLYFYWYRQILGQKVEFLVSFYNNEISEKSEIFDDQFSVERPDGSNFTLKIRSTKLEDSAMYFCASSAGNTGELFFGEGSRLTVL.

This chain uses TRBV29-1 with TRBJ2-2; D is uncertain. V lost 3 bases, J lost 2 bases, and 7 bases lay in between. Germline V CDR1 and CDR2: SQVTM, ANQGSEA. The CDR3 is 13 residues long. CDR3 sequence (DNA): TGCAGCGTTGATCTTGCTAACACCGGGGAGCTGTTTTTT. It codes for CSVDLANTGELFF.

The chain couples TRBV2 to TRBJ2-1, with D maybe TRBD2 (6 bases). Trimming cost V 1 base and J 7 bases, with 14 bases left between them. The CDR3 spans 15 residues. Germline V gene data show CDR1 as SNHLY and CDR2 as FYNNEI. The CDR3 protein is CASSEGRGRGNEQFF. In nucleotides, the CDR3 is TGTGCCAGCAGTGAAGGGCGGGGCCGAGGGAATGAGCAGTTCTTC. The full variable domain, its missing parts supplied by reference TRBV2 and TRBJ2-1, is EPEVTQTPSHQVTQMGQEVILRCVPISNHLYFYWYRQILGQKVEFLVSFYNNEISEKSEIFDDQFSVERPDGSNFTLKIRSTKLEDSAMYFCASSEGRGRGNEQFFGPGTRLTVL.

The chain joins TRBV20-1 to TRBJ2-3; D call uncertain. V was shortened by 4 bases and J by 3 bases, with 2 bases between the two germline ends. This CDR3 has 10 residues. CDR1 and CDR2 from the germline V gene are DFQATT and SNEGSKA (reference sequence). This CDR3 is CSAITDTQYF. The CDR3, as DNA: TGCAGTGCTATTACAGATACGCAGTATTTT.

The rearrangement uses TRBV9 and TRBJ2-5; TRBD2 is a possible D gene (5 bases). This CDR3 spans 14 amino acids. Trimming stripped 0 bases from V and 5 bases from J, with 11 bases between. Germline lookup yields CDR1 SGDLS and CDR2 YYNGEE. In DNA form, the CDR3 reads TGTGCCAGCAGCGTAGTTTCCGGGATGGAGACCCAGTACTTC. Amino acids: CASSVVSGMETQYF.

This clone was seen more than once but under ten times. The J gene is TRBJ1-6, the V gene TRBV5-6; D possibly corresponds to TRBD1 (6 bases). This CDR3 has 14 residues. Per germline, CDR1 SGHDT and CDR2 YYEEEE. V lost 5 bases and J lost 6, with 12 bases in between. The CDR3 DNA reads TGTGCCAGCAGGGGGGGGCAGGGTAATTCACCCCTCCACTTT. It codes for CASRGGQGNSPLHF.

V usage is TRBV2 and J usage is TRBJ2-5; D is uncertain. CDR1 and CDR2 from the germline V gene are SNHLY and FYNNEI. This CDR3 has 15 amino acids. V was pared by 2 bases and J by 5 bases, with 15 bases between. The CDR3: CASSEQLVSRETQYF. The CDR3 nucleotides read TGTGCCAGCAGTGAACAACTTGTTTCCAGGGAGACCCAGTACTTC.

This clone was recorded only once. The V and J genes are TRBV5-4 and TRBJ2-5; 11 bases are a match to TRBD2. Germline V CDR1 and CDR2: SGHNT, YYREEE (reference sequence). The CDR3 loop spans 17 amino acids. J lost 6 bases, V lost 0 bases, and 10 bases had no gene match. CDR3 nucleotide sequence: TGTGCCAGCAGCTTGGTAGCGGGGGGGCCTGGCGCTAAGACCCAGTACTTC. It specifies CASSLVAGGPGAKTQYF.

This clone showed up just once. The chain links TRBV15 to TRBJ2-1; 10 nucleotides line up with TRBD1. CDR3 size: 15 residues. The V gene end was trimmed by 5 bases and the J gene end by 2 bases; junction bases not matched to a gene: 3. Germline lookup yields CDR1 LNHNV and CDR2 YYDKDF (reference sequence). Here the CDR3 reads CATSRGQGTYNEQFF. CDR3 sequence (DNA): TGTGCCACCAGCCGGGGACAGGGGACCTACAATGAGCAGTTCTTC.

The rearrangement joins TRBV11-2 to TRBJ2-5; D is ambiguous. CDR1 is SGHAT, CDR2 FQNNGV, per germline. The CDR3 is 13 amino acids. Trimming stripped 4 bases from V and 0 bases from J, with 6 bases between. CDR3 sequence reads: CASSSSYQETQYF. CDR3 nucleotide sequence: TGTGCCAGCAGCTCATCGTACCAAGAGACCCAGTACTTC.

The chain joins TRBV5-1 to TRBJ1-1, with D perhaps matching TRBD1 (5 bases). Germline lookup yields CDR1 SGHRS and CDR2 YFSETQ. V was pared by 6 bases and J by 5 bases, with 11 bases between. The CDR3 has 12 amino acids. CDR3 loop: CASKRAGTEAFF. CDR3 DNA sequence: TGCGCCAGCAAAAGGGCAGGGACTGAAGCTTTCTTT. Full variable domain (missing parts from reference TRBV5-1 and TRBJ1-1): KAGVTQTPRYLIKTRGQQVTLSCSPISGHRSVSWYQQTPGQGLQFLFEYFSETQRNKGNFPGRFSGRQFSNSRSEMNVSTLELGDSALYLCASKRAGTEAFFGQGTRLTVV.

The chain has TRBV5-1 and TRBJ1-1; D gene uncertain. The V end was cut by 0 bases, the J end by 1 base, with 4 bases between. The V gene's germline CDR1 is SGHRS and CDR2 YFSETQ. The CDR3 length is 13 residues. CDR3 DNA sequence: TGCGCCAGCAGCTTGGGGGGGAACACTGAAGCTTTCTTT. Its protein product is CASSLGGNTEAFF.

V gene TRBV6-5 combines with J gene TRBJ1-3; D possibly corresponds to TRBD1 (5 bases). CDR1 and CDR2 from the germline V gene are MNHEY and SVGAGI. This CDR3 region has 15 residues. Trimming took off 7 bases at V and 4 bases at J, with 17 bases between the two ends. CDR3 nucleotides: TGTGCCAGCACGCAGGGACGGGCTTCCGGAAACACCATATATTTT. This encodes CASTQGRASGNTIYF.

This clone was picked up a small number of times. The gene calls are TRBV12-3 or TRBV12-4 and TRBJ2-1; 10 nucleotides align to TRBD1. This CDR3 is built from 13 residues. V shed 11 bases and J 4 bases; nucleotides not matched to a gene: 5. CDR3 protein: CACGDRGYNEQFF. The CDR3, as DNA: TGTGCCTGCGGGGACAGGGGATACAATGAGCAGTTCTTC.

This chain links TRBV6-5 with TRBJ2-2; D gene unclear. The ends were cut back, 10 bases at V and 6 bases at J, with 12 bases in the middle. The CDR3 is 12 amino acids. The germline V gene encodes CDR1 MNHEY and CDR2 SVGAGI. The CDR3 spells CATSVMAGELFF. In nucleotides, the CDR3 is TGTGCCACCTCCGTCATGGCCGGGGAGCTGTTTTTT.

The chain links TRBV19 to TRBJ2-7, with a tentative D call TRBD1 (6 bases). Trimming removed 1 base at V and 8 bases at J, with 9 bases between. The CDR3 covers 12 residues. Per the germline V gene, CDR1 is LNHDA and CDR2 is SQIVND (reference sequence). The CDR3 DNA sequence: TGTGCCAGTAGTATAGCGGACAGCCAGCAGTACTTC. Translated: CASSIADSQQYF.